A selection of T cell receptor beta chains follows, all from one sample in a study of blood T cell repertoires in COVID-19. Profiled with immunoSEQ multiplex PCR; TCRdb holds only in-frame clones, not every one. The sample has 200,000 to 250,000 clones; about 87% are singletons. The sequencing sample was made of PBMCs or T cells enriched from blood (not recorded which). These receptors were obtained from a man younger than 35 with acute COVID-19. CDR3s include the opening cysteine and the closing phenylalanine or tryptophan. A D gene is named only where the DNA matches it firmly. The size of a clone is reported for some rows only, either as once, few or many, or as a class for expanded clones.

D gene | J gene | clone size | V gene | CDR3 protein | CDR3 DNA
TRBD1 | TRBJ1-5 | . | TRBV6-1 | CASSGITQGALSQPQHF | TGTGCCAGCAGTGGAATAACCCAGGGGGCTTTGTCTCAGCCCCAGCATTTT
. | TRBJ2-5 | . | TRBV27 | CASSLAGSETQYF | TGTGCCAGCAGTCTGGCAGGGTCGGAGACCCAGTACTTC
TRBD1 | TRBJ1-5 | . | TRBV12-3/TRBV12-4 | CASSGTGGQPQHF | TGTGCCAGCAGTGGGACAGGTGGCCAGCCCCAGCATTTT
TRBD2 | TRBJ2-3 | . | TRBV5-1 | CASSPGLKTTDTQYF | TGCGCCAGCAGCCCGGGACTAAAAACCACAGATACGCAGTATTTT
. | TRBJ2-7 | . | TRBV5-1 | CASSFTSSRFYEQYF | TGCGCCAGCAGCTTTACGTCTAGCAGGTTCTACGAGCAGTACTTC
TRBD2 | TRBJ2-5 | . | TRBV14 | CASSQDVWTWTSGAQETQYF | TGTGCCAGCAGCCAAGATGTCTGGACATGGACTAGCGGGGCCCAAGAGACCCAGTACTTC
. | TRBJ2-7 | . | TRBV30 | CAWSGLARFYEQYF | TGTGCCTGGAGTGGTCTAGCGAGATTCTACGAGCAGTACTTC
TRBD2 | TRBJ2-3 | . | TRBV11-3 | CASSPRWAGDVVVDTQYF | TGTGCCAGCAGCCCTAGGTGGGCGGGAGACGTTGTGGTAGATACGCAGTATTTT
TRBD1 | TRBJ2-7 | . | TRBV9 | CASSAGGAESYEQYF | TGTGCCAGCAGCGCAGGGGGCGCAGAGTCCTACGAGCAGTACTTC
TRBD2 | TRBJ2-2 | . | TRBV28 | CASRPSGGTTGELFF | TGTGCCAGCAGACCTAGCGGGGGGACCACCGGGGAGCTGTTTTTT
. | TRBJ1-1 | . | TRBV9 | CASSVSKGLTEAFF | TGTGCCAGCAGCGTCTCGAAGGGGCTTACTGAAGCTTTCTTT
TRBD1 | TRBJ2-2 | . | TRBV25-1 | CASSRQGVDTGELFF | TGTGCCAGCAGTAGACAGGGAGTGGACACCGGGGAGCTGTTTTTT
TRBD2 | TRBJ2-2 | . | TRBV27 | CASSLRGRARTGELFF | TGTGCCAGCAGTTTACGCGGGAGGGCCAGAACCGGGGAGCTGTTTTTT
. | TRBJ2-1 | once | TRBV4-1 | CASSQVGYGEQFF | TGCGCCAGCAGCCAAGTCGGTTACGGGGAACAGTTCTTC
. | TRBJ1-5 | . | TRBV19 | CASSSGVGQPQHF | TGTGCCAGTAGTAGCGGGGTGGGTCAGCCCCAGCATTTT
TRBD2 | TRBJ2-2 | . | TRBV18 | CASSATSETGELFF | TGTGCCAGCTCAGCTACTAGCGAGACCGGGGAGCTGTTTTTT
. | TRBJ1-1 | . | TRBV5-1 | CASRTDISTEAFF | TGCGCCAGCAGGACGGACATCAGCACTGAAGCTTTCTTT
TRBD1 | TRBJ1-2 | . | TRBV4-2 | CASSQNRDSFNYGYTF | TGTGCCAGCAGCCAAAACCGGGACAGCTTTAACTATGGCTACACCTTC
TRBD2 | TRBJ2-1 | . | TRBV5-1 | CASSPGLAGVNEQFF | TGCGCCAGCAGCCCAGGACTAGCGGGAGTCAATGAGCAGTTCTTC
TRBD1 | TRBJ2-7 | few | TRBV7-2 | CASSLSSTGALVQYF | TGTGCCAGCAGCTTAAGCTCGACAGGGGCCCTTGTCCAGTACTTC
TRBD2 | TRBJ2-3 | once | TRBV11-2 | CASSSGLATDTQYF | TGTGCCAGCAGCTCCGGACTAGCCACAGATACGCAGTATTTT
. | TRBJ2-3 | . | TRBV2 | CASTETRDTQYF | TGTGCCAGCACTGAGACTCGGGATACGCAGTATTTT
. | TRBJ1-1 | . | TRBV2 | CAKTTGTEAFF | TGTGCCAAAACGACGGGCACTGAAGCTTTCTTT
. | TRBJ1-1 | . | TRBV11-2 | CASSLRLVFGGECFF | TGTGCCAGCAGCTTACGCCTAGTCTTCGGTGGTGAGTGTTTCTTT
. | TRBJ1-5 | . | TRBV28 | CASSLEIPGNQPQHF | TGTGCCAGCAGTTTGGAGATTCCGGGCAATCAGCCCCAGCATTTT
. | TRBJ2-1 | many | TRBV29-1 | CSVNGDSSYNEQFF | TGCAGCGTTAATGGGGACTCAAGTTACAATGAGCAGTTCTTC
TRBD1 | TRBJ2-7 | . | TRBV28 | CASTDRVTEQYF | TGTGCCAGCACTGACAGGGTCACCGAGCAGTACTTC
TRBD1 | TRBJ2-2 | many | TRBV19 | CASSLTGGFSAGELFF | TGTGCCAGTAGTTTGACAGGGGGATTTTCGGCCGGGGAGCTGTTTTTT
TRBD1 | TRBJ1-4 | once | TRBV13 | CASSASTPGTGYEKLFF | TGTGCCAGCAGCGCCTCAACGCCGGGGACAGGGTATGAAAAACTGTTTTTT